These 12 T cell receptor beta chains were all obtained from the same sample, sequenced in a study of cytomegalovirus exposure and HLA in healthy donors. The study ran its PCR with 60 Vbeta and 13 Jbeta primers. Assay used: immunoSEQ multiplex PCR; TCRdb lists only in-frame clones, some missing. The table records around 200,000 clones, about three quarters of them present only once. Specimen: PBMCs. The receptors come from a woman aged 55-70 years in good health and CMV-seropositive.

This chain joins TRBV7-8 and TRBJ1-1, with D unclear. Germline V gene sequence: CDR1 SGHVS, CDR2 FQNEAQ. CDR3 size: 14 residues. V was trimmed by 2 bases and J by 4 bases, leaving 11 bases between them. CDR3: CASSLRAGVTEAFF. The CDR3 nucleotides read TGTGCCAGCAGCTTAAGGGCGGGCGTCACTGAAGCTTTCTTT.

The chain recombines TRBV2 with TRBJ1-3; D may be TRBD1 (5 bases). There are 16 residues in the CDR3. Germline-derived CDR1 and CDR2 are SNHLY and FYNNEI. Trimming removed 4 bases at V and 1 base at J, with 14 bases between. The CDR3 DNA is TGTGCCAGCAGTGGGGGGGGGAAGGTTTCTGGAAACACCATATATTTT. It yields the protein CASSGGGKVSGNTIYF. Full variable domain (remainder filled in from reference TRBV2 and TRBJ1-3): EPEVTQTPSHQVTQMGQEVILRCVPISNHLYFYWYRQILGQKVEFLVSFYNNEISEKSEIFDDQFSVERPDGSNFTLKIRSTKLEDSAMYFCASSGGGKVSGNTIYFGEGSWLTVV.

The CDR3: CAISESNAYEQYF. The CDR3 nucleotides read TGTGCCATCAGTGAGTCGAACGCGTACGAGCAGTACTTC. The rearrangement uses TRBV10-3 and TRBJ2-7; D gene unclear. Germline values: CDR1 ENHRY, CDR2 SYGVKD. The CDR3 length is 13 residues. V lost 0 bases and J lost 4, with 7 bases in between.

This clone was seen more than once but under ten times. The V call is TRBV14, the J call TRBJ2-1; no definite D call. The germline V gene encodes CDR1 SGHDN and CDR2 FVKESK. CDR3 length: 13 residues. V gave up 1 base and J gave up 7 bases, with 8 bases separating them. This chain's CDR3 is CASSQVAQNEQFF. The CDR3 coding sequence is TGTGCCAGCAGCCAAGTTGCACAGAATGAGCAGTTCTTC.

To note about this clone: One end of the junction varies from germline; a read error may be responsible. The rearrangement joins TRBV15 to TRBJ2-4; 9 nucleotides line up with TRBD1. The CDR3 totals 21 residues. Germline-derived CDR1 and CDR2 are LNHNV and YYDKDF (reference sequence). CDR3 sequence reads: CATSRDLTGGVTAGTQNSQYF. The CDR3 coding sequence is TGTGCCACCAGCAGAGATCTAACAGGGGGCGTAACGGCGGGAACCCAAAACAGTCAGTACTTC.

The chain links TRBV28 to TRBJ1-1, with D maybe TRBD1 (5 bases). The CDR3 spans 14 residues. The V end was cut by 5 bases, the J end by 2 bases, with 12 bases between. The germline V gene has CDR1 MDHEN and CDR2 SYDVKM. The CDR3 is CASSRVGGNTEAFF. The CDR3 nucleotides read TGTGCCAGCAGTAGGGTCGGGGGTAACACTGAAGCTTTCTTT.

The V gene is TRBV6-5, the J gene TRBJ1-1, with D maybe TRBD1 (6 bases). There are 15 residues in the CDR3. Deletions cut 6 bases from V and 10 bases from J, with 24 bases between. From germline, CDR1 is MNHEY and CDR2 SVGAGI. The CDR3 coding sequence is TGTGCCAGCAGACTACATACAGGGAACGGTTTCGGAGCTTTCTTT. Translation: CASRLHTGNGFGAFF.

This chain links TRBV7-3 with TRBJ1-1; 9 bases fit TRBD1. J gave up 8 bases and V 5 bases, and 3 bases lay outside the gene matches. Germline loops: CDR1 SGHTA, CDR2 FQGTGA. The CDR3 is 12 amino acids. The CDR3 DNA is TGTGCCAGCAGCACCGGACAGGGGGAAGCTTTCTTT. Its protein is CASSTGQGEAFF.

The CDR3 reads CASSRVAGQGAETQYF. CDR3 nucleotides: TGTGCCAGCTCACGGGTCGCTGGACAGGGGGCTGAGACCCAGTACTTC. The chain recombines TRBV18 with TRBJ2-5, with 11 bases aligning to TRBD1. The germline V gene encodes CDR1 KGHSH and CDR2 LQKENI. The CDR3 has 16 residues. Unmatched junction bases numbered 9, after V lost 4 bases and J lost 5 bases.

The rearrangement uses TRBV7-9 and TRBJ1-2; perhaps TRBD1 as D (5 bases). CDR3 length: 13 amino acids. The germline V and J ends were trimmed by 7 bases and 3 bases, with 12 bases remaining between them. Germline V gene data show CDR1 as SEHNR and CDR2 as FQNEAQ (reference sequence). CDR3 nucleotide sequence: TGTGCCAGCACATTACAGGAAGACTATGGCTACACCTTC. This encodes CASTLQEDYGYTF.

The rearrangement uses TRBV9 and TRBJ2-3; TRBD2 aligns across 13 bases. CDR3 length: 18 residues. Per the germline V gene, CDR1 is SGDLS and CDR2 is YYNGEE. J was trimmed by 0 bases and V by 4 bases; bases with no gene match: 8. The CDR3 reads CASSTLAGGLGSTDTQYF. CDR3 sequence (DNA): TGTGCCAGCAGCACACTAGCGGGAGGGCTCGGAAGCACAGATACGCAGTATTTT.

The chain uses TRBV28 and TRBJ1-5; 7 positions agree with TRBD1. This CDR3 contains 15 residues. V shed 5 bases, J shed 7 bases, and the junction held 11 bases outside the gene matches. Germline CDR1 and CDR2: MDHEN and SYDVKM. CDR3 region: CASSPSRGQGQPQHF. CDR3 nucleotides: TGTGCCAGCAGTCCGAGTAGGGGGCAGGGACAGCCCCAGCATTTT.